This T cell receptor beta chain was recorded in a study of T cell changes during pregnancy in multiple sclerosis. This CDR3 has 16 residues. Germline trimming cut 2 bases from V and 0 bases from J; bases unmatched to any gene: 3. CDR1 MNHNY and CDR2 SVGAGI come from the germline V gene (reference sequence). Produced via immunoSEQ multiplex PCR; TCRdb's table is partial and in-frame only. The top ten hold more than 1.5% of the sample, which has about 120,000 clones, 92% seen once. The clonotype originates from a female donor with multiple sclerosis, enrolled in a pregnancy study. The chain is built from TRBV6-6 and TRBJ2-3; 9 nucleotides agree with TRBD2. The material sequenced was peripheral blood, taken in the third trimester of pregnancy. The CDR3 spells CASSYASGVSTDTQYF. CDR3 coding DNA: TGTGCCAGCAGTTACGCTAGCGGGGTCAGCACAGATACGCAGTATTTT.